This T cell receptor beta chain comes out of a study of T-cell reconstitution after alpha-beta-depleted transplantation in children. Study results and caveats: The origin of high day-60 TCRbeta diversity in some patients lay in surviving recipient T cells and thymic progenitors. Alpha-beta T cells about two months after transplant reportedly derived from several hundred expanded graft clones.

Using unique molecular identifiers, the investigators prepared the TCRbeta library. TCRdb passed the PCR reads through MiXCR, listing each CDR3 protein once. This table has over 120,000 distinct CDR3 sequences, 8.8% appearing once. Concerning this clonotype itself: No antigen is known for it.

This TCR was sampled from a female patient younger than 10 who had a stem cell transplant for congenital amegakaryocytic thrombocytopenia, so the T cells may come from the graft donor. The source was PBMCs, mostly from graft donor cells, collected 180 days after TCRalphabeta/CD19-depleted stem cell transplant.

In nucleotides, the CDR3 is TGTGCCAGCAGCCCAACCAGGGGACCGAGCTACACCTTC. Its protein product is CASSPTRGPSYTF. The rearrangement links TRBV7-9 to TRBJ1-2; a possible D gene is TRBD1 (6 bases). V dropped 5 bases and J dropped 9 bases, with 16 bases sitting between them. In germline, CDR1 is SEHNR, CDR2 FQNEAQ (reference sequence). The CDR3 has 13 amino acids.